This is a list of T cell receptor beta chains from one sample in a study of blood T cell repertoires in COVID-19. The protocol was immunoSEQ multiplex PCR, while the TCRdb copy is restricted to in-frame clones and leaves out a portion. The sample lists some 410,000 clones, 70% to 90% occurring once. Sequenced: PBMCs or T cells enriched from blood (not recorded which). These receptors came from a woman in her twenties or thirties with acute COVID-19. CDR3s include the opening cysteine and the closing phenylalanine or tryptophan. The D gene is left open where the match is weak.

j_call	v_call	d_call	cdr3_aa
TRBJ2-6	TRBV7-3	NA	CASSLMLSGDGGANVLTF
TRBJ2-5	TRBV20-1	NA	CSASPRGWETQYF
TRBJ2-3	TRBV9	NA	CASSVFSERSTDTQYF
TRBJ1-1	TRBV19	TRBD1	CAGFGDRVRTEAFF
TRBJ1-1	TRBV5-1	TRBD1	CASSGQGGNTEAFF
TRBJ1-6	TRBV18	NA	CASSREGLNSPLHF
TRBJ1-2	TRBV19	TRBD1	CASSIGDRDYGYTF
TRBJ2-2	TRBV7-6	TRBD1	CASSFPPGQGDTGELFF
TRBJ2-1	TRBV24-1	TRBD2	CATSDGRDEQFF
TRBJ1-4	TRBV4-2	NA	CASSQVPGERHTATNEKLFF
TRBJ2-3	TRBV12-3/TRBV12-4	TRBD1	CASSLDRVHTQYF
TRBJ1-5	TRBV6-2/TRBV6-3	NA	CASSYWGGMDQPQHF
TRBJ1-1	TRBV4-2	TRBD1	CASSQAGGGTEAFF
TRBJ2-2	TRBV5-1	TRBD1	CASSYGTGGAGELFF
TRBJ2-7	TRBV4-1	TRBD2	CASSQGLAGIYEQYF
TRBJ1-3	TRBV7-3	NA	CASSPDSGNTIYF
TRBJ1-3	TRBV15	NA	CATSSRQVGAGNTIYF
TRBJ1-1	TRBV11-1	NA	CASSPLGQGKIEAFF
TRBJ1-3	TRBV18	TRBD1	CASSPTGGSLGNTIYF
TRBJ2-3	TRBV15	TRBD1	CATSRRRQGRSTDTQYF
TRBJ1-2	TRBV30	NA	CAWSTLGSGYGYTF
TRBJ2-1	TRBV6-5	NA	CASSYRPGGNEQFF
TRBJ1-3	TRBV4-2	NA	CASSQVPQGSYSGNTIYF
TRBJ2-7	TRBV6-5	TRBD1	CASRDRNKNANEQYF
TRBJ2-7	TRBV29-1	TRBD1	CSVVDRGYEQYF
TRBJ2-1	TRBV9	NA	CASSENTGKEQFF
TRBJ1-6	TRBV7-9	NA	CASSHGDTYNSPLHF
TRBJ2-7	TRBV19	NA	CASALFDSYEQYF
TRBJ2-3	TRBV20-1	TRBD2	CSASASGGTDTQYF
TRBJ1-2	TRBV27	TRBD1	CASTSTKGQGQGYTF
TRBJ2-2	TRBV7-8	TRBD2	CASKGLAITGELFF
TRBJ1-1	TRBV5-1	NA	CASSLATGPEAFF
TRBJ2-3	TRBV7-9	NA	CASSLASQGSTDTQYF
TRBJ2-1	TRBV6-5	TRBD2	CASSSEKRGNYNEQFF
TRBJ1-3	TRBV2	NA	CASSERDTGNTIYF
TRBJ2-7	TRBV6-2/TRBV6-3	NA	CASSDHGTLSYEQYF
TRBJ1-6	TRBV3-1/TRBV3-2	NA	CASNLRVGGSPLHF
TRBJ1-1	TRBV21-1	NA	CARTRVREAFF
TRBJ2-1	TRBV9	TRBD2	CASSHEAGGSYNEQFF
TRBJ1-6	TRBV6-2/TRBV6-3	NA	CASSYSPGAYNSPLHF
TRBJ1-5	TRBV15	NA	CATSRKTGIGQPQHF
TRBJ1-2	TRBV7-9	TRBD1	CASSLVWDSDGYTF
TRBJ2-1	TRBV10-1	TRBD2	CASSGRGGPYNEQFF
TRBJ1-1	TRBV2	NA	CASRPGTTDTEAFF
TRBJ2-1	TRBV10-3	TRBD2	CAITPGLAGGRNEQFF
TRBJ1-6	TRBV3-1/TRBV3-2	TRBD1	CASSSFGTGGAGYNSPLHF
TRBJ1-1	TRBV15	NA	CATSRLASGNTEAFF
TRBJ1-6	TRBV6-5	NA	CASSSPGLYNSPLHF
TRBJ1-1	TRBV20-1	NA	CSADLNTEAFF
TRBJ2-1	TRBV7-9	NA	CASSLGVGVYNEQFF